This T cell receptor beta chain was observed in a study of OX40 agonist ivuxolimab in advanced cancers. Study-level background: Among those treated, three patients had partial responses, one with hepatocellular carcinoma and two with cutaneous melanoma.

Between the trimmed V and J ends, which lost 5 bases and 2 bases, there was a span of 14 bases. Germline loops: CDR1 MDHEN, CDR2 SYDVKM. The CDR3 contains 15 residues. Some clones are missing from TCRdb's copy, which holds only in-frame ones; the method was immunoSEQ multiplex PCR. The sample contains around 48,000 clones, about 85% of which appear only once. Notes on this clone: Its antigen is not known.

Study-wide results and limits: At 0.1 to 3.0 mg/kg, clonal expansion of CD4+ and CD8+ blood T cells had occurred by week 6. Several nonresponders also turned out to have low normalized T-cell clonal expansion.

The V gene is TRBV28, the J gene TRBJ2-3, with D perhaps TRBD1 or TRBD2 (5 bases each). The origin of this receptor is an adult with an advanced solid tumor such as melanoma, head and neck, liver or kidney cancer. This material consisted of CD4+ or CD8+ T cells sorted from blood, taken in a trial of the OX40 agonist ivuxolimab. CDR3 loop: CASSQLVGTTDTQYF. The DNA of the CDR3 is TGTGCCAGCAGTCAACTAGTAGGGACCACAGATACGCAGTATTTT.